The entry that follows covers one T cell receptor (beta chain) sequence. The data belong to a study of blood T cell repertoires in COVID-19. The wider study: Some COVID-19 samples were acute and others convalescent; all came from the United States, Italy and Spain. PBMCs, B-cell-depleted T cells, or T cells provided the cDNA or gDNA that made up the material.

Authors' analysis steps: Quantification of nucleated cells was approximated via reference gene primer amplification. Profiling relied on immunoSEQ multiplex PCR, and the TCRdb table lists in-frame clones only, not all of them. V, J and clone size are taken as reported in that table, and D and trimming were inferred from the DNA itself. Here the sample spans 150,000 to 200,000 clones, about 74% being singletons. Trimming removed 7 bases from V and 1 base from J; junction bases left unmatched: 8. This CDR3 comprises 15 residues. Germline CDR1 reads LNHDA; CDR2 reads SQIVND (reference sequence). Material: peripheral blood. This chain uses TRBV19 with TRBJ2-3, with 7 nucleotides matching TRBD2. The sequence was collected from a woman older than 75 with acute or convalescent COVID-19. CDR3 sequence reads: CASTLTSARTDTQYF. The CDR3 DNA is TGTGCCAGTACCCTCACTAGCGCTCGCACAGATACGCAGTATTTT.